This TCR beta chain derives from a study of shared clonotypes between healthy human individuals. Whole-study findings and limits: Deeper or shallower sequencing was expected to change how clonotypes are shared among donors.

CDR1 is MNHEY, CDR2 SVGAGI, per germline. Trimming removed 6 bases from V and 4 bases from J, with 15 bases in between. The CDR3 spans 14 residues. Note on this clone: Its antigen is unknown.

Researchers divided each subset's genomic DNA evenly across several immunoSEQ plates. Unsorted PBMC DNA was run through sequencing on ten immunoSEQ deep assay plates. Assay: immunoSEQ multiplex PCR; the TCRdb copy retains only in-frame clones and omits some. This table holds hundreds of thousands of clones, around 78% found once. Among the donors, all were Caucasian adults who lived in Nashville, Tennessee. The rearrangement uses TRBV6-5 and TRBJ1-2, with TRBD1 as a possible D gene (5 bases). The sample consisted of PBMCs. This TCR was sampled from a middle-aged woman in good health. Some clones in this sample may be carry-over from other donors' samples. The CDR3 DNA follows: TGTGCCAGCAGGGGACCGGGACTCTTCTATGGCTACACCTTC. Amino acid sequence: CASRGPGLFYGYTF.